Each of the 26 T cell receptor beta chains below was sequenced from the same sample in a study of T cells in Graves' hyperthyroidism and ophthalmopathy. Researchers amplified the TCR beta CDR3 regions from RNA transcripts. HTBI primers were employed in a first-round RT-PCR of the TCR CDR3. TCRdb passed the multiplex PCR reads through MiXCR, listing each CDR3 protein once. The sample consists of 400,000 to 500,000 distinct CDR3 sequences, roughly 14% of them appearing once. Sequencing used blood. These receptor sequences come from a woman aged 18-29 years with Graves' hyperthyroidism.

The V gene is TRBV11-2, the J gene TRBJ2-3; perhaps TRBD2 as D (6 bases). V shed 0 bases and J shed 2 bases, with 18 bases lying between them. CDR3 size: 18 residues. Germline-derived CDR1 and CDR2 are SGHAT and FQNNGV. The DNA of the CDR3 is TGTGCCAGCAGCTTAGAGGGGTTAGCGGCGATCCTCACAGATACGCAGTATTTT. Its protein product is CASSLEGLAAILTDTQYF. The full variable domain, in which reference TRBV11-2 and TRBJ2-3 provide the parts outside the CDR3, is EAGVAQSPRYKIIEKRQSVAFWCNPISGHATLYWYQQILGQGPKLLIQFQNNGVVDDSQLPKDRFSAERLKGVDSTLKIQPAKLEDSAVYLCASSLEGLAAILTDTQYFGPGTRLTVL.

This clonotype has just a few counts. This chain uses TRBV12-5 with TRBJ1-4; maybe TRBD1 (5 bases). The CDR3 is 14 residues long. Germline CDR1 reads LGHNT; CDR2 reads FRNRAP. Trimming removed 1 base at V and 4 bases at J, with 7 bases between. The DNA for the CDR3 is TGTGCTAGTGGTTTGGGACAGCTTAATGAAAAACTGTTTTTT. The encoded protein is CASGLGQLNEKLFF.

Regarding this clonotype: This may be a read error: a much more frequent sequence differs by one nucleotide. The chain links TRBV7-7 to TRBJ2-1; D perhaps matches TRBD2 (6 bases). Germline lookup yields CDR1 SSHAT and CDR2 FNYEAQ (reference sequence). This CDR3 region has 16 residues. CDR3 nucleotides: TGTGTCAGCAGCTTAGAATACGAGAGCGGGTACAATGAGCAGTTCTTC. Protein sequence: CVSSLEYESGYNEQFF.

This chain uses TRBV10-1 with TRBJ2-1; possible D gene TRBD2, 6 bases. Germline V CDR1 and CDR2: WNHNN, SYGVQD (reference sequence). The CDR3 has 14 amino acids. Trimming took 4 bases from V and 0 from J, leaving 7 bases between them. The CDR3 region has the DNA TGCGCCAGCAGTGGGAGGGACTCCTACAATGAGCAGTTCTTC. As protein: CASSGRDSYNEQFF.

About this clonotype: A clone one base away is much larger, so this may be a read error. This chain connects TRBV7-2 to TRBJ1-1, with D unclear. CDR3 length equals 15 residues. Germline V CDR1 and CDR2: SGHTA, FQGNSA. Between the trimmed V and J ends, which lost 0 bases and 8 bases, there was a span of 16 bases. CDR3 in DNA: TGTGCCAGCAGCTTAGCGCCTCCGGGAGCCGTCGAAGCTTTCTTT. It specifies CASSLAPPGAVEAFF.

Many counts were recorded for this clonotype. The chain joins TRBV12-3 or TRBV12-4 to TRBJ2-3; TRBD1 might be the D (5 bases). Trimming took off 2 bases at V and 2 bases at J, with 8 bases between the two ends. CDR3 length: 14 residues. This CDR3 is CASSLQQDTDTQYF. The CDR3 nucleotides read TGTGCCAGCAGTTTACAACAGGACACAGATACGCAGTATTTT.

The chain recombines TRBV20-1 with TRBJ2-2; TRBD2 matches at 14 bases. Trimming cost V 7 bases and J 5 bases; bases outside gene matches: 6. This CDR3 is built from 15 residues. Germline V gene lookup returns CDR1 DFQATT and CDR2 SNEGSKA (reference sequence). The CDR3 region has the DNA TGCAGTGAGGGGACTAGCGGGAGATTTACCGGGGAGCTGTTTTTT. Residues: CSEGTSGRFTGELFF.

At least ten counts were recorded for this clonotype. The chain recombines TRBV11-2 with TRBJ2-3; TRBD2 aligns across 8 bases. With V trimmed by 5 bases and J by 0 bases, 4 bases remained unmatched. The germline V gene encodes CDR1 SGHAT and CDR2 FQNNGV. The CDR3 totals 15 residues. CDR3 coding DNA: TGTGCCAGCAGCCGAGCGGGAGCGAGCACAGATACGCAGTATTTT. It translates to CASSRAGASTDTQYF.

In its sample, this clonotype was seen many times. The chain has TRBV30 and TRBJ2-5, with TRBD2 matching over 10 bases. The CDR3 length is 17 residues. Germline assignment: CDR1 GTSNPN and CDR2 SVGIG (reference sequence). V lost 2 bases and J lost 5; bases outside the gene matches: 14. The CDR3 DNA reads TGTGCCTGGAGTAGGACCCGGACTAGCGGATTGGGCGAGACCCAGTACTTC. Translation: CAWSRTRTSGLGETQYF.

This clonotype was detected ten times or more. This rearrangement joins TRBV6-2 or TRBV6-3 to TRBJ1-1; a possible D gene is TRBD1 (5 bases). CDR1 MNHEY and CDR2 SVGEGT come from the germline V gene. The CDR3 has 11 residues. The V end was cut by 7 bases, the J end by 7 bases, with 10 bases between. Here the CDR3 reads CASTLGGEAFF. DNA for the CDR3: TGTGCCAGCACCCTGGGGGGTGAAGCTTTCTTT.

The chain employs TRBV28 and TRBJ1-3, with unresolved D. Germline CDR1 and CDR2: MDHEN and SYDVKM. This CDR3 is built from 15 residues. With 3 bases removed from V and 0 bases from J, the gap between germline ends came to 9 bases. The CDR3 region is CASSFGDYSGNTIYF. The CDR3 nucleotides read TGTGCCAGCAGTTTTGGCGACTACTCTGGAAACACCATATATTTT.

This clonotype was observed many times. V is TRBV24-1 and J is TRBJ1-5; possibly TRBD1 for D (5 bases). V lost 4 bases and J 10 bases, leaving 13 bases between the germline ends. Germline V gene data show CDR1 as KGHDR and CDR2 as SFDVKD. The CDR3 extends over 13 amino acids. This CDR3 reads CATSESGLRPQHF. In DNA form, the CDR3 reads TGTGCCACCAGTGAGTCAGGGTTACGACCCCAGCATTTT.

This clonotype was found many times. The chain employs TRBV30 and TRBJ2-2, with 12 bases aligning to TRBD2. The CDR3 contains 19 residues. Germline CDR1 reads GTSNPN; CDR2 reads SVGIG (reference sequence). The V gene end was trimmed by 4 bases and the J gene end by 5 bases; junction bases not matched to a gene: 17. The CDR3 is CAWTIPSGRAPRKTGELFF. DNA for the CDR3: TGTGCCTGGACCATACCTAGCGGGAGGGCCCCCAGGAAGACCGGGGAGCTGTTTTTT.

V gene TRBV19 combines with J gene TRBJ1-1; possible D gene TRBD1, 5 bases. The CDR3 runs to 14 residues. Per the germline V gene, CDR1 is LNHDA and CDR2 is SQIVND (reference sequence). V was cut by 1 base and J by 6 bases, with 12 bases left in between. The chain's CDR3 is CASSIGGVGAEAFF. The CDR3 DNA sequence: TGTGCCAGTAGTATAGGGGGGGTTGGGGCTGAAGCTTTCTTT.

As for this clonotype: A read error may produce the germline difference seen at one junction end. The chain links TRBV11-3 to TRBJ2-2, with TRBD1 identical over 7 bases. CDR3 length equals 15 residues. Germline V lookup: CDR1 SGHNT, CDR2 YENEEA. In DNA form, the CDR3 reads TGTGCCAGCAGCCCTCGGGACAGTAACACCAGGGAGCTGTTTTTT. Translation: CASSPRDSNTRELFF.

Details on this clonotype: Being one base from a much bigger clone, this may be a read error. The gene calls are TRBV20-1 and TRBJ2-2, with 11 bases lining up with TRBD2. V gave up 3 bases and J gave up 3 bases; unmatched junction bases: 6. The germline V gene encodes CDR1 DFQATT and CDR2 SNEGSKA (reference sequence). This CDR3 comprises 16 residues. The CDR3 here is CSARTSGNSYTGELFF. CDR3 nucleotide sequence: TGCAGTGCTAGGACTAGCGGGAATTCCTACACCGGGGAGCTGTTTTTT.

This clonotype was seen at least ten times. The V gene is TRBV12-3 or TRBV12-4, the J gene TRBJ1-2, with TRBD1 matching over 7 bases. The CDR3 length is 19 residues. V lost 7 bases and J lost 7; bases outside the gene matches: 27. CDR3 amino acids: CASTPTPTGESFRRRGYTF. CDR3 bases: TGTGCCAGCACCCCAACCCCAACAGGGGAATCTTTCCGAAGACGTGGCTACACCTTC.

In this sample, this clonotype turned up many times. The chain uses TRBV12-3 or TRBV12-4 and TRBJ2-5, with TRBD2 as a possible D gene (7 bases). There are 15 residues in the CDR3. V shed 6 bases and J shed 4 bases, with 18 bases lying between them. This CDR3 is CASSPSRGAGETQYF. Written as DNA, the CDR3 is TGTGCCAGCAGCCCTTCCCGGGGGGCGGGAGAGACCCAGTACTTC.

This clonotype was seen only a few times. The CDR3 spells CASSVGTGSNNEQFF. CDR3 sequence (DNA): TGTGCCAGCAGCGTCGGGACAGGGAGCAACAATGAGCAGTTCTTC. The chain employs TRBV11-3 and TRBJ2-1; 9 bases are shared with TRBD1. V was clipped by 5 bases and J by 5 bases; unmatched bases: 7. CDR1 and CDR2 (germline): SGHNT, YENEEA. The CDR3 has 15 amino acids.

This clonotype was detected only a few times. The V and J genes are TRBV10-1 and TRBJ2-6, with D tentatively TRBD2 (5 bases). V gave up 8 bases and J gave up 0 bases, with 17 bases separating them. Germline CDR1 and CDR2: WNHNN and SYGVQD (reference sequence). CDR3 length: 17 amino acids. The DNA of the CDR3 is TGCGCCAGCCGTATGATTAGCGAGAGCTCTGGGGCCAACGTCCTGACTTTC. Translating it yields CASRMISESSGANVLTF.

This clonotype was detected ten times or more. The CDR3 coding sequence is TGTGCCAGCTCACCCCCGGGCCTTTCCACCTCTGGAAACACCATATATTTT. It translates to CASSPPGLSTSGNTIYF. This chain uses TRBV18 with TRBJ1-3; D uncertain. The germline gives CDR1 KGHSH, CDR2 LQKENI. The CDR3 consists of 17 residues. Trimming shortened V by 3 bases and J by 0 bases, and 15 bases separated the two germline ends.

This clonotype was counted ten times or more. CDR3 region: CASSSRISNSPLHF. DNA of the CDR3: TGTGCCAGCAGTTCCCGGATATCCAATTCACCCCTCCACTTT. The genes are TRBV6-1 and TRBJ1-6; D unclear. This CDR3 has 14 amino acids. Trimming stripped 5 bases from V and 7 bases from J, with 12 bases between. The germline gives CDR1 MNHNS, CDR2 SASEGT.

In this sample, this clonotype turned up a few times. The V call is TRBV20-1, the J call TRBJ2-1; 8 bases are a match to TRBD1. The CDR3 contains 14 residues. The V gene end was trimmed by 2 bases and the J gene end by 5 bases; junction bases not matched to a gene: 5. In germline, CDR1 is DFQATT, CDR2 SNEGSKA (reference sequence). The CDR3 region has the DNA TGCAGTGCTAGAAAGGGACAGGTCCACAATGAGCAGTTCTTC. This codes for CSARKGQVHNEQFF.

This clonotype was seen once. The V call is TRBV28, the J call TRBJ2-1, with 7 nucleotides matching TRBD1. The CDR3 has 15 amino acids. CDR1 is MDHEN and CDR2 is SYDVKM in the germline V gene. Trimming at V came to 6 bases and at J to 4 bases, leaving 9 bases not matched to a gene. Written as DNA, the CDR3 is TGTGCCAGCAGATCAACAGGGGTCGGGTACAATGAGCAGTTCTTC. It codes for CASRSTGVGYNEQFF.

This clonotype occurred many times. The chain carries TRBV2 and TRBJ1-2; 7 bases are a match to TRBD1. Germline V gene sequence: CDR1 SNHLY, CDR2 FYNNEI. The CDR3 has 13 amino acids. CDR3 in DNA: TGTGCTACGCTAAGGGGGCGCAGCTATGGCTACACCTTC. This sequence encodes CATLRGRSYGYTF.

The chain combines TRBV20-1 with TRBJ1-2; no clear D. Germline CDR1 DFQATT, CDR2 SNEGSKA (reference sequence). This CDR3 contains 15 residues. Trimming removed 0 bases at V and 6 bases at J, with 17 bases between. CDR3 amino acids: CSARDVVGSWNGYTF. As DNA, the CDR3 is TGCAGTGCTAGAGATGTTGTAGGGTCGTGGAATGGCTACACCTTC.